Presented here are 9 T cell receptor beta chains from one specimen sequenced in a study of beta chain features in type 1 diabetes listed by TCRdb under 2018. The method was the immunoSEQ multiplex PCR assay. The entire amount of isolated RNA was reverse transcribed using the High Capacity cDNA Reverse Transcription Kit, so the sequenced TCRB transcripts were expressed ones. TCRdb obtained this table from immuneACCESS and retained in-frame rearrangements with V and J assigned. These tables miss some clones; where compared with another copy, unresolved V genes account for less than half of the shortfall, and the remainder is unexplained. This sample comprises some 410,000 clones, about 10% of them detected only once. 0.046% of the sample is taken by the ten largest. The sequenced sample consisted of naive CD4+ T cells from blood. Sample cell subset or site, as interpreted from the label and publication: true naive CD4+ T cells. The receptors originated from a woman aged 18-30 years in good health.

The J gene is TRBJ2-7, the V gene TRBV2; D unclear. Germline CDR1 and CDR2: SNHLY and FYNNEI. The CDR3 consists of 11 residues. V was shortened by 1 base and J by 7 bases, with 5 bases between the two germline ends. In nucleotides, the CDR3 is TGTGCCAGCAGTGAAGAAATAGAGCAGTACGTC. The encoded protein is CASSEEIEQYV.

The genes are TRBV19 and TRBJ2-5; possible D gene TRBD1, 6 bases. V gave up 5 bases and J gave up 2 bases, with 12 bases separating them. Germline CDR1 reads LNHDA; CDR2 reads SQIVND (reference sequence). The CDR3 extends over 14 amino acids. The CDR3 region is CASSRDRLQETQYF. The CDR3 nucleotides read TGTGCCAGTAGTCGAGACAGGTTACAAGAGACCCAGTACTTC.

The V and J genes are TRBV7-2 and TRBJ1-1; a weak D match, TRBD1 (5 bases). CDR3 length: 15 amino acids. Trimming took 2 bases from V and 4 from J, leaving 14 bases between them. Per germline, CDR1 SGHTA and CDR2 FQGNSA. CDR3 sequence (DNA): TGTGCCAGCAGCTTAAGCGGGGGTTTAGCCACTGAAGCTTTCTTT. Its protein is CASSLSGGLATEAFF.

This clone has just a few counts. The CDR3 spells CATSRAAKSYEQYV. CDR3 nucleotide sequence: TGTGCCACCAGCAGAGCCGCGAAATCCTACGAGCAGTACGTC. The chain has TRBV15 and TRBJ2-7; D is uncertain. This CDR3 contains 14 residues. The germline V and J ends were trimmed by 1 base and 1 base, with 8 bases remaining between them. Germline values: CDR1 LNHNV, CDR2 YYDKDF (reference sequence).

This clone has a handful of counts. J is TRBJ2-7 and V is TRBV27, with D unresolved. The CDR3 totals 14 residues. V dropped 3 bases and J dropped 6 bases, with 15 bases sitting between them. The germline gives CDR1 MNHEY, CDR2 SMNVEV (reference sequence). CDR3 DNA sequence: TGTGCCAGCAGTTTCAGAGCCAGGTCGCCCGAGCAGTACTTC. Its translation is CASSFRARSPEQYF.

The chain carries TRBV14 and TRBJ2-5; possibly TRBD1 or TRBD2 for D (6 bases each). Per germline, CDR1 SGHDN and CDR2 FVKESK. The V and J ends lost 4 bases and 5 bases respectively, with 17 bases between them. This CDR3 contains 15 residues. The CDR3 nucleotides read TGTGCCAGCAGCCCCACGGCCGGGGGCATGGAGACCCAGTACTTC. It translates to CASSPTAGGMETQYF.

This clone came up a few times. V is TRBV2 and J is TRBJ2-7; 11 bases align to TRBD1. This CDR3 has 15 residues. Germline-derived CDR1 and CDR2 are SNHLY and FYNNEI. V trimming: 5 bases; J trimming: 2 bases; junction bases outside the gene matches: 5. The CDR3 DNA is TGTGCCAGCAGTAGCCGGGGACAGGGGGCCTACGAGCAGTACTTC. Residues: CASSSRGQGAYEQYF.

The rearrangement joins TRBV30 to TRBJ1-5, with 7 bases matching TRBD1. Unmatched junction bases numbered 8, after V lost 4 bases and J lost 2 bases. The CDR3 has 15 amino acids. Germline V gene data show CDR1 as GTSNPN and CDR2 as SVGIG (reference sequence). CDR3 sequence (DNA): TGTGCCTGGACTCCTCAGGGGGGTCGCAATCAGCCCCAGCATTTT. Its protein is CAWTPQGGRNQPQHF.

Of note for this clone: Other DNA sequences within the sample encode an identical CDR3. This chain joins TRBV7-2 and TRBJ1-5; no clear D gene. Per the germline V gene, CDR1 is SGHTA and CDR2 is FQGNSA. V gave up 0 bases and J gave up 5 bases, with 5 bases separating them. This CDR3 contains 13 residues. The CDR3 DNA sequence: TGTGCCAGCAGCTTAGCTCGAGATCAGCCCCAGCATTTT. Residues: CASSLARDQPQHF.